This section outlines one T cell receptor (beta chain) sequence together with its context. This entry comes from a study of blood T cell repertoires in COVID-19. This table comes from immunoSEQ multiplex PCR, and its TCRdb copy is limited to in-frame clones, with some not included. The sample carries about 210,000 clones, roughly 75% recorded once. Losses at the gene ends were 1 base for V and 5 bases for J; bases not matched to a gene: 7. The CDR3 runs to 15 residues. CDR1 is SGHRS and CDR2 is YFSETQ in the germline V gene. This receptor was taken from a woman aged 70-85 years with acute or convalescent COVID-19. The sample comprised peripheral blood. The V gene is TRBV5-1, the J gene TRBJ2-5, with TRBD1 identical over 8 bases. The CDR3 coding sequence is TGCGCCAGCAGCTTGTTCCAGGGGGCGGCGGAGACCCAGTACTTC. It specifies CASSLFQGAAETQYF.